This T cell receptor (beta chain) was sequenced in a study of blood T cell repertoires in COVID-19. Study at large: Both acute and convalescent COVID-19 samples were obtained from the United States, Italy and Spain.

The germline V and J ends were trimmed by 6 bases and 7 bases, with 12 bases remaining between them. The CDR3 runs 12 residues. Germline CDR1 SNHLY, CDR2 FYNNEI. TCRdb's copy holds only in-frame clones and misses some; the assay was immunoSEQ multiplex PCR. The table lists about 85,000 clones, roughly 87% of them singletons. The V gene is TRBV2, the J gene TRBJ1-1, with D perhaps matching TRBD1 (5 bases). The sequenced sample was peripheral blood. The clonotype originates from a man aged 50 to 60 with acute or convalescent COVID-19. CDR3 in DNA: TGTGCCAGCAGCGATGACAGAGGTGAAGCTTTCTTT. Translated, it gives CASSDDRGEAFF.